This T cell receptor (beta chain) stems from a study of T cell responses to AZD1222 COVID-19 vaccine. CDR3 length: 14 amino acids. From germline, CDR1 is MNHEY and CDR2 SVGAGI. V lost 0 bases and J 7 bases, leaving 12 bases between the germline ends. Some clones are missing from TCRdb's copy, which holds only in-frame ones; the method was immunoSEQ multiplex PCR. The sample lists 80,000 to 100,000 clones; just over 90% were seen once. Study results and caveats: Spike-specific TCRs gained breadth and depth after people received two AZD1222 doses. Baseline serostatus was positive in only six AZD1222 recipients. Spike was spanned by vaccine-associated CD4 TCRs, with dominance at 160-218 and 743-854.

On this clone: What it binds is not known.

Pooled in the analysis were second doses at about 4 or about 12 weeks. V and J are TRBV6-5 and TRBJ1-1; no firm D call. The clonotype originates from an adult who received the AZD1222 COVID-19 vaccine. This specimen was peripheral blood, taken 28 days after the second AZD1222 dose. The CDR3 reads CASSYSSGRSEAFF. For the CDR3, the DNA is TGTGCCAGCAGTTACTCAAGCGGGAGGAGTGAAGCTTTCTTT.